Sequencing of this T cell receptor beta chain was carried out in a study of spatial heterogeneity in lung cancer. General study points: The study found that expanded intratumoral alpha and beta TCR counts tracked tumor mutation counts.

Germline CDR1 and CDR2: LNHNV and YYDKDF (reference sequence). The CDR3 covers 18 residues. With V trimmed by 2 bases and J by 4 bases, 13 bases remained unmatched. At least ten counts were recorded for this clonotype. The antigen is not known. MiXCR was run by TCRdb on the 5' RACE reads, yielding one entry per CDR3 protein. This repertoire shows 20,000 to 25,000 distinct CDR3 sequences, roughly 10% found once; its top ten account for more than 6%. The time point was: sample taken at primary tumor resection. The chain combines TRBV15 with TRBJ2-1; 8 bases agree with TRBD2. The receptor was isolated from a male donor with early-stage non-small cell lung cancer. Sequencing was performed on lung tumor tissue, taken at surgery. CDR3 nucleotides: TGTGCCACCAGCAGACGCCCTCAGACTAGCGTGTTATACAATGAGCAGTTCTTC. Protein product: CATSRRPQTSVLYNEQFF.